These T cell receptor beta chains were read from a single sample in a study of cytomegalovirus exposure and HLA in healthy donors. Sequencing used immunoSEQ multiplex PCR; TCRdb keeps in-frame clones, though not all of them. The sample yields some 150,000 clones, approximately 79% seen once. The sequenced material came from PBMCs. The receptors were gathered from a male donor in good health and CMV-seronegative. Both conserved end residues are part of each CDR3. A D gene is named only where the DNA matches it firmly.

d_call j_call v_call cdr3_aa
NA TRBJ2-5 TRBV9 CASSLPSTGTQETQYF
TRBD1 NA TRBV5-1 CASSFGQGSYEQYF
TRBD1 TRBJ1-5 TRBV4-1 CASSNTGDGQPQHF
NA TRBJ1-2 TRBV7-2 CASSLRQGWGTF
TRBD1 TRBJ2-1 TRBV7-7 CASSPGQGGFNEQFF
TRBD2 TRBJ2-1 TRBV23-1 CAGGLAGGNEQFF
TRBD2 TRBJ2-3 TRBV9 CASSVVPSGSTDTQYF
NA TRBJ1-5 TRBV7-2 CASSLRGQRSNQPQHF
TRBD1 TRBJ1-1 TRBV18 CASSPNPGQGRTEAFF
NA TRBJ2-1 TRBV5-8 CASILPGLNEQFF
TRBD1 TRBJ2-2 TRBV2 CASGTGNTGELFF
NA TRBJ1-6 TRBV4-2 CASSQESGLAAYNSPLHF